This T cell receptor (beta chain) is drawn from a study of T cells in Graves' hyperthyroidism and ophthalmopathy. In the study overall: Peripheral blood samples were taken at initial diagnosis, prior to any treatment.

The V gene lost 6 bases and the J gene lost 5 bases, with 13 bases spanning the gap. The CDR3 consists of 13 residues. Germline V gene sequence: CDR1 MDHEN, CDR2 SYDVKM. Amplified regions were TCR beta CDR3 sequences from RNA transcripts. HTBI primers were the set used in a first-round RT-PCR of the TCR CDR3. TCRdb fed the multiplex PCR reads into MiXCR, producing one record per CDR3 protein. The sample contains about 210,000 distinct CDR3 sequences, approximately 17% of which appear only once. Patients between 18 and 65 years old had hyperthyroidism, newly diagnosed and lasting under 2 months. Study-wide findings and caveats: Within blood appeared most thyroid clonotypes that had expanded above 0.001. By a 13 V-J model, ophthalmopathy was set apart from stable hyperthyroidism.

This clonotype showed up many times. What it binds is unknown. The sequenced sample consisted of blood. The sequence derives from a middle-aged man with Graves' hyperthyroidism. This chain uses TRBV28 with TRBJ1-2, with D maybe TRBD1 (6 bases). CDR3 coding DNA: TGTGCCAGCAGGGGTGGACAGCGATATGGCTACACCTTC. Translating gives CASRGGQRYGYTF.